These T cell receptor beta chains were read from a single sample in a study of beta chain features in type 1 diabetes. Here immunoSEQ multiplex PCR was the method, and the copy in TCRdb shows in-frame clones only, minus some. The table includes around 190,000 clones, about 13% detected once. The sample comprised central memory CD4+ T cells from blood. The receptors here all came from a woman between 18 and 30 years old in good health. Both conserved end residues are trimmed from each CDR3.

>TRBJ1-2|TRBV11-2
ASSGPSGYT
>TRBJ2-7|TRBV10-3
AISPGQGSSYEQY
>TRBJ2-1|TRBV6-6
ASSGGVSDPQF
>TRBJ2-5|TRBV6-6
ASTQGGVQETQY
>TRBJ1-5|TRBV11-2
ASSTQGARQPQH
>TRBJ1-5|TRBV19
ASSGQGAGAQH
>TRBJ2-5|TRBV5-4
ASSFQAQETQY
>TRBJ1-5|TRBV7-6
ASSGTGVQPQH
>TRBJ2-1|TRBV28
ASTASGLAGVGWF
>TRBJ2-2|TRBV5-5
ASSFTRRNTGELF
>TRBJ1-2|TRBV28
ACENQGLFGYT
>TRBJ2-7|TRBV30
AWSGVAYYEQY
>TRBJ2-5|TRBV6-5
ASGPSKETQY
>TRBJ1-2|TRBV19
ASSIQRAGYT
>TRBJ1-2|TRBV4-1
ASSQDPSRQGAYGYT
>TRBJ2-5|TRBV27
ASNHQGGGETQY
>TRBJ2-7|TRBV30
AWSEMTSGTHEQY
>TRBJ1-1|TRBV29-1
SVEGKRVAKTEAF
>TRBJ2-3|TRBV29-1
SVGALAGSDTQY
>TRBJ2-5|TRBV28
ASRQTGGQETQY
>TRBJ1-2|TRBV29-1
SALDQGWHGYT
>TRBJ2-2|TRBV15
ATSRDRGRVTGELF
>TRBJ1-2|TRBV28
ASSPSNTYGYT
>TRBJ2-5|TRBV4-2
ASSQERDTQETQY
>TRBJ2-5|TRBV29-1
SSGTGQETQY
>TRBJ1-1|TRBV30
AWRGLGNTEAF
>TRBJ2-3|TRBV19
ASSKGQVNTDTQY
>TRBJ2-7|TRBV11-1
ASSLALAGGSYEQY
>TRBJ2-3|TRBV11-2
ASSLAPGWVTQY
>TRBJ2-5|TRBV28
ASTKGDRSQETQY
>TRBJ2-7|TRBV16
ASSPPRREFPYEQY
>TRBJ2-7|TRBV30
AWSVFGAGISYEQY
>TRBJ1-5|TRBV19
ASSVRDREVSSQPQH
>TRBJ2-1|TRBV5-4
ASSSGQGYNEQF
>TRBJ2-5|TRBV7-2
ASSLGQAETQY
>TRBJ2-7|TRBV11-2
ASRQIAGGFYEQY